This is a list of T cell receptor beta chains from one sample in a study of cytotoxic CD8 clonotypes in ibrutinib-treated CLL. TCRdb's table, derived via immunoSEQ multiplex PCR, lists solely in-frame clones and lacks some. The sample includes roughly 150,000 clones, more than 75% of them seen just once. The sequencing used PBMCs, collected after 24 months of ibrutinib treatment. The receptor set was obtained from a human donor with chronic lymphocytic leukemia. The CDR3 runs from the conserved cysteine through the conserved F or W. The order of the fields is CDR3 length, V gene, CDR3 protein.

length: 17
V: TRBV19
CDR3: CASSSPSGGPNTGELFF

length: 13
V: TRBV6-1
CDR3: CASSSGHGTEAFF

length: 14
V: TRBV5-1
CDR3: CASSLAQGRGEAFF

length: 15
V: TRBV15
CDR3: CATSIATASNQPQHF

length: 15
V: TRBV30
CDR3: CAWSVRGARKETQYF

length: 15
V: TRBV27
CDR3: CASSSAGQGDEKLFF

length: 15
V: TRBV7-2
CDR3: CASSLVSGAGQPQHF

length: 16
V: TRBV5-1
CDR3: CASSRGQGTGNTEAFF

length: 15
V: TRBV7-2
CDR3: CASSLGGQARETQYF

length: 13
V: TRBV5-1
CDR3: CASSFGLAWEQYF

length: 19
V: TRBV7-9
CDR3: CASSRAPTGALLGKNIQYF

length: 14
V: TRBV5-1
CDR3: CASSLAGPSNEQYF

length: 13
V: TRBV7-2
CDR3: CASSLGHGDTQYF

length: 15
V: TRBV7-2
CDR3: CASSVIGLAADTQYF

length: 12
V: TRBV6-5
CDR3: CASRRGDNEQFF

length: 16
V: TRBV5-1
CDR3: CASRAGVPFSTDTQYF

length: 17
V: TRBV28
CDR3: CASSPPGGGAPDNEQFF

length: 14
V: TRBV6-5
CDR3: CASSYTPASYEQYF

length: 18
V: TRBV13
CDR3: CASSLPPTSGRGLNEQFF

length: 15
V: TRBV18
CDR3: CASSPGLAGYNEQFF

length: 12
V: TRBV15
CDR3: CATSRDAMSAFF

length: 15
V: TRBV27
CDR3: CASSLVAAAYNEQFF

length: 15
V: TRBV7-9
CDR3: CASSPEGTGSYEQYF

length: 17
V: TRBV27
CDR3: CASTPLPGQGAPYEQYF

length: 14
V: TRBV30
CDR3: CAWSGGSPGDTQYF

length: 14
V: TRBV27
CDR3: CASSFAGRRETQYF

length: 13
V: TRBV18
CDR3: CATKWTANTEAFF

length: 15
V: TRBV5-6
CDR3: CASSWGRPNTGELFF

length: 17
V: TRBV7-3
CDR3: CAPPRRAHPRGTDTQYF

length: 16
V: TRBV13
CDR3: CASSLYGVLAKNIQYF